Below, 27 T cell receptor beta chains from the same sample are listed, as sequenced in a study of blood T cell repertoires in COVID-19. Measured with immunoSEQ multiplex PCR; TCRdb has only the in-frame clones, and not every one. This sample yields 50,000 to 75,000 clones, of which about 90% are seen a single time; about a fifth belongs to the top ten. Material: peripheral blood. The receptors stem from a woman between 50 and 59 years old with active or convalescent COVID-19.

This rearrangement joins TRBV5-8 to TRBJ2-5; TRBD1 aligns across 7 bases. Per germline, CDR1 SGHTS and CDR2 YDEGEE. Trimming at V came to 3 bases and at J to 0 bases, leaving 14 bases not matched to a gene. This CDR3 is built from 18 residues. The CDR3 region is CASSSGTALRPYQETQYF. The CDR3 nucleotides read TGTGCCAGCAGCTCCGGGACAGCTCTAAGACCGTACCAAGAGACCCAGTACTTC.

The chain links TRBV29-1 to TRBJ2-7, with D perhaps matching TRBD1 (6 bases). Germline lookup yields CDR1 SQVTM and CDR2 ANQGSEA. Deletions cut 7 bases from V and 2 bases from J, with 12 bases between. This CDR3 comprises 12 residues. The CDR3 DNA follows: TGCAGCGGCAGGACAGTTACCTACGAGCAGTACTTC. It codes for CSGRTVTYEQYF.

The CDR3 region has the DNA TGTGCCAGCAGTGACGGCGGCGGAGACACAGATACGCAGTATTTT. Translation: CASSDGGGDTDTQYF. V is TRBV6-4 and J is TRBJ2-3; no firm D call. CDR1 and CDR2 (germline): MRHNA, SNTAGT. The CDR3 is 15 amino acids. Between the trimmed V and J ends, which lost 2 bases and 2 bases, there was a span of 11 bases.

The V call is TRBV10-3, the J call TRBJ2-5; no reliable D call. The CDR3 runs 15 residues. CDR1 is ENHRY, CDR2 SYGVKD, per germline. V was cut by 2 bases and J by 0 bases, with 10 bases left in between. CDR3 amino acids: CAISEGADNQETQYF. The CDR3 DNA sequence: TGTGCCATCAGTGAGGGTGCGGATAACCAAGAGACCCAGTACTTC.

In this sample, this clone turned up a few times. CDR3 coding DNA: TGCGCCAGCAGTCACCTCGTGGTCCCCATCCGGGCAGGGGGCCTTCCGTCTAGCACAGATACGCAGTATTTT. Protein: CASSHLVVPIRAGGLPSSTDTQYF. The genes are TRBV23-1 and TRBJ2-3; 8 nucleotides line up with TRBD1. TRBV23-1 is noted as an ORF with a role that remains uncertain. The CDR3 totals 24 residues. The junction had 29 bases not matched to a gene; V was cut back by 3 bases and J by 0 bases.

The gene calls are TRBV5-3 and TRBJ1-2, with a tentative D call TRBD1 (5 bases). TRBV5-3 is given ORF status, its function remaining uncertain. V lost 2 bases, J lost 4 bases, and 15 bases lay in between. CDR3 length equals 15 residues. CDR3 coding DNA: TGTGCCAGAAGCTTAGCCCCGAGGAGGGGCTATGGCTACACCTTC. Protein product: CARSLAPRRGYGYTF.

This clone has a single count. J is TRBJ2-1 and V is TRBV6-5; unclear D gene. The V gene's germline CDR1 is MNHEY and CDR2 SVGAGI. Between the trimmed V and J ends, which lost 5 bases and 7 bases, there was a span of 9 bases. CDR3 length: 12 residues. As DNA, the CDR3 is TGTGCCAGCAGTCCCTCTTTAAATGAGCAGTTCTTC. The encoded protein is CASSPSLNEQFF.

This rearrangement joins TRBV10-2 to TRBJ2-7; 11 positions match TRBD1. V trimming: 4 bases; J trimming: 3 bases; junction bases outside the gene matches: 5. The CDR3 has 15 amino acids. Germline values: CDR1 WSHSY, CDR2 SAAADI. The CDR3 is CASSGSGTGGYEQYF. DNA of the CDR3: TGCGCCAGCAGTGGGAGCGGGACAGGGGGCTACGAGCAGTACTTC.

This rearrangement joins TRBV19 to TRBJ2-1; 7 bases align to TRBD2. Trimming cost V 7 bases and J 5 bases; bases outside gene matches: 8. CDR3 length: 14 residues. Germline values: CDR1 LNHDA, CDR2 SQIVND (reference sequence). The CDR3: CASKGGSWNNEQFF. In DNA form, the CDR3 reads TGTGCCAGTAAAGGCGGGAGCTGGAACAATGAGCAGTTCTTC.

The gene calls are TRBV7-6 and TRBJ2-3, with D possibly being TRBD2 (5 bases). Trimming stripped 3 bases from V and 2 bases from J, with 12 bases between. This CDR3 is 15 amino acids long. Germline CDR1 and CDR2: SGHVS and FNYEAQ. DNA of the CDR3: TGTGCCAGCAGCTTGGCCGGACTGTACACAGATACGCAGTATTTT. This encodes CASSLAGLYTDTQYF.

The rearrangement uses TRBV6-2 or TRBV6-3 and TRBJ1-2; 8 bases are a match to TRBD1. The CDR3 sequence is 15 residues long. Germline V CDR1 and CDR2: MNHEY, SVGEGT. J lost 6 bases, V lost 2 bases, and 8 bases had no gene match. DNA for the CDR3: TGTGCCAGCAGTTACAGAGGACAGGGAGTAAATGGCTACACCTTC. This gives the protein CASSYRGQGVNGYTF.

The CDR3 region is CASSLMEQGANTEAFF. The CDR3 DNA follows: TGCGCCAGCAGCTTGATGGAACAGGGGGCAAACACTGAAGCTTTCTTT. The rearrangement joins TRBV5-1 to TRBJ1-1, with TRBD1 matching over 9 bases. The CDR3 is 16 residues long. With 1 base clipped from V and 2 bases from J, the junction kept 6 bases outside the gene matches. Germline assignment: CDR1 SGHRS and CDR2 YFSETQ.

The chain is built from TRBV18 and TRBJ2-7, with 8 bases identical to TRBD2. CDR1 KGHSH and CDR2 LQKENI come from the germline V gene. The V gene end was trimmed by 2 bases and the J gene end by 5 bases; junction bases not matched to a gene: 8. The length of the CDR3 is 15 residues. CDR3 amino acids: CASSPASGSTHEQYF. CDR3 in DNA: TGTGCCAGCTCACCAGCGAGCGGGAGTACCCACGAGCAGTACTTC. Full variable domain (missing parts from reference TRBV18 and TRBJ2-7): NAGVMQNPRHLVRRRGQEARLRCSPMKGHSHVYWYRQLPEEGLKFMVYLQKENIIDESGMPKERFSAEFPKEGPSILRIQQVVRGDSAAYFCASSPASGSTHEQYFGPGTRLTVT.

The genes are TRBV5-1 and TRBJ1-4; TRBD1 matches 10 bases. Germline CDR1 is SGHRS and CDR2 is YFSETQ. This CDR3 contains 17 residues. Germline trimming cut 4 bases from V and 0 bases from J; bases unmatched to any gene: 6. The CDR3 reads CASSPGQGDATNEKLFF. In nucleotides, the CDR3 is TGCGCCAGCAGCCCAGGACAGGGGGACGCAACTAATGAAAAACTGTTTTTT.

The chain joins TRBV2 to TRBJ1-5, with 7 bases fitting TRBD1. This CDR3 has 18 amino acids. Germline V gives CDR1 SNHLY, CDR2 FYNNEI. With V trimmed by 2 bases and J by 0 bases, 10 bases remained unmatched. CDR3 sequence reads: CASSELGQLTYSNQPQHF. For the CDR3, the DNA is TGTGCCAGCAGTGAACTGGGACAGCTTACTTATAGCAATCAGCCCCAGCATTTT.

This rearrangement joins TRBV12-3 or TRBV12-4 to TRBJ1-2; D not resolved. The CDR3 spans 13 residues. V lost 6 bases, J lost 0 bases, and 8 bases lay in between. The CDR3, as DNA: TGTGCCAGCAGAGAAACAGCTAACTATGGCTACACCTTC. Its protein is CASRETANYGYTF.

This chain links TRBV10-1 with TRBJ2-7; D perhaps matches TRBD2 (6 bases). The CDR3 spans 16 residues. V lost 0 bases, J lost 1 base, and 13 bases lay in between. In germline, CDR1 is WNHNN, CDR2 SYGVQD (reference sequence). The CDR3 loop reads CASSESGLASSYEQYF. The DNA for the CDR3 is TGCGCCAGCAGTGAGTCGGGCCTAGCGAGTTCCTACGAGCAGTACTTC.

V is TRBV5-1 and J is TRBJ1-1, with D unresolved. Germline V gives CDR1 SGHRS, CDR2 YFSETQ. V was shortened by 3 bases and J by 1 base, with 10 bases between the two germline ends. This CDR3 comprises 14 residues. The CDR3 protein is CASSSGESNTEAFF. The CDR3 nucleotides are TGCGCCAGCAGCTCCGGGGAGTCGAACACTGAAGCTTTCTTT.

The rearrangement uses TRBV27 and TRBJ2-2, with 11 bases identical to TRBD2. The CDR3 length is 16 residues. After removal of 0 bases from V and 7 bases from J, the junction contained 4 bases not matched to a gene. Germline V gives CDR1 MNHEY, CDR2 SMNVEV (reference sequence). CDR3 amino acids: CASSLSTSGTSGELFF. The CDR3 DNA follows: TGTGCCAGCAGTTTATCGACTAGCGGGACAAGCGGGGAGCTGTTTTTT.

V usage is TRBV27 and J usage is TRBJ2-1, with 9 bases fitting TRBD2. CDR3 length: 16 amino acids. Germline V gives CDR1 MNHEY, CDR2 SMNVEV (reference sequence). V was pared by 6 bases and J by 7 bases, with 13 bases of the junction left unmatched. DNA for the CDR3: TGTGCCAGCAGCCCAGTAGCGGGAGTCAGTTTAAATGAGCAGTTCTTC. Translated, it gives CASSPVAGVSLNEQFF.

The genes are TRBV14 and TRBJ2-5, with D perhaps matching TRBD2 (7 bases). The germline V gene has CDR1 SGHDN and CDR2 FVKESK. The CDR3 loop spans 15 amino acids. Deletions cut 5 bases from V and 3 bases from J, with 16 bases between. As DNA, the CDR3 is TGTGCCAGCAGCGGTTGGGGGGGCGGAGAAGAGACCCAGTACTTC. It yields the protein CASSGWGGGEETQYF.

This rearrangement joins TRBV6-1 to TRBJ1-2; unclear D gene. V lost 1 base to trimming and J lost 1 base, with 10 bases between them. The CDR3 totals 15 residues. CDR1 MNHNS and CDR2 SASEGT come from the germline V gene. The CDR3 sequence is CASSEGGTYNYGYTF. The CDR3 DNA reads as TGTGCCAGCAGTGAAGGAGGCACCTATAACTATGGCTACACCTTC.

The J gene is TRBJ1-2, the V gene TRBV7-9; D gene uncertain. With 6 bases removed from V and 2 bases from J, the gap between germline ends came to 10 bases. Germline values: CDR1 SEHNR, CDR2 FQNEAQ (reference sequence). The CDR3 totals 13 residues. CDR3 sequence (DNA): TGTGCCAGCAGGCTCGAGGAGAACTATGGCTACACCTTC. Residues: CASRLEENYGYTF.

This chain uses TRBV5-1 with TRBJ2-2; no firm D call. CDR3 length: 14 amino acids. V lost 4 bases and J lost 1, with 8 bases in between. The germline gives CDR1 SGHRS, CDR2 YFSETQ. The CDR3 loop reads CASSITRNTGELFF. The CDR3 region has the DNA TGCGCCAGCAGCATAACAAGGAACACCGGGGAGCTGTTTTTT.

This clone was observed a few times. This rearrangement joins TRBV6-5 to TRBJ1-5; 9 bases are a match to TRBD1. Germline-derived CDR1 and CDR2 are MNHEY and SVGAGI. V gave up 0 bases and J gave up 6 bases; unmatched junction bases: 3. The CDR3 loop spans 15 amino acids. This CDR3 reads CASSYSGQGSQPQHF. In DNA, the CDR3 is TGTGCCAGCAGTTACTCCGGACAGGGGAGTCAGCCCCAGCATTTT.

This clone was observed once. The V and J genes are TRBV5-1 and TRBJ1-2, with a possible D match to TRBD1 (6 bases). The V end was cut by 0 bases, the J end by 5 bases, with 14 bases between. Germline lookup yields CDR1 SGHRS and CDR2 YFSETQ. This CDR3 has 15 amino acids. CDR3 region: CASSLGRTENYGYTF. CDR3 in DNA: TGCGCCAGCAGCTTGGGAAGGACAGAGAATTATGGCTACACCTTC. Combining the CDR3 with reference TRBV5-1 and TRBJ1-2 gives the whole variable domain KAGVTQTPRYLIKTRGQQVTLSCSPISGHRSVSWYQQTPGQGLQFLFEYFSETQRNKGNFPGRFSGRQFSNSRSEMNVSTLELGDSALYLCASSLGRTENYGYTFGSGTRLTVV.

V usage is TRBV6-5 and J usage is TRBJ2-7, with TRBD2 matching 12 bases. Germline CDR1 and CDR2: MNHEY and SVGAGI. Trimming took 5 bases from V and 4 from J; bases not matched to a gene: 3. The CDR3 spans 14 residues. The CDR3 DNA reads TGTGCCAGCAGTCCCGGACTAGCGGGGTACGAGCAGTACTTC. Translation: CASSPGLAGYEQYF.